What follows are 28 T cell receptor beta chains derived from one specimen sequenced in a study of T cells in Graves' hyperthyroidism and ophthalmopathy. Amplification of TCR beta CDR3 regions used RNA as the template. First-round RT-PCR of the TCR CDR3 relied on the HTBI primer set. In TCRdb, the multiplex PCR reads were re-called with MiXCR into one record per CDR3 protein. The sample consists of tens of thousands of distinct CDR3 sequences, approximately 50% of them appearing once. Material for sequencing was peripheral blood or thyroid tissue (not recorded which). Receptors were obtained from a man between 18 and 35 years old with Graves' hyperthyroidism.

The CDR3 region has the DNA TGCGCCACCTCTAGCGGGAGTGGGTACGAGCAGTACTTC. This gives the protein CATSSGSGYEQYF. The rearrangement links TRBV10-2 to TRBJ2-7, with 10 nucleotides matching TRBD2. J gave up 4 bases and V 10 bases, and 7 bases lay outside the gene matches. The CDR3 runs 13 residues. Germline-derived CDR1 and CDR2 are WSHSY and SAAADI.

This clonotype was detected ten times or more. The chain is built from TRBV7-2 and TRBJ2-7; D perhaps matches TRBD2 (6 bases). CDR1 and CDR2 from the germline V gene are SGHTA and FQGNSA. CDR3 size: 14 residues. V dropped 4 bases and J dropped 2 bases, with 12 bases sitting between them. As DNA, the CDR3 is TGTGCCAGCAGCTCAGGTCGGAGGGCCTACGAGCAGTACTTC. Protein product: CASSSGRRAYEQYF.

This clonotype was seen at least ten times. V and J are TRBV5-5 and TRBJ2-7, with D maybe TRBD2 (5 bases). The CDR3 loop spans 14 amino acids. In germline, CDR1 is SGHKS, CDR2 YYEKEE (reference sequence). Trimming removed 6 bases at V and 2 bases at J, with 15 bases between. The chain's CDR3 is CASIPTGEPYEQYF. The CDR3 DNA reads TGTGCCAGCATCCCTACCGGGGAACCCTACGAGCAGTACTTC.

Ten or more counts support this clonotype. The V call is TRBV6-2 or TRBV6-3, the J call TRBJ2-5; 7 nucleotides line up with TRBD2. Looked up from germline, CDR1 is MNHEY and CDR2 is SVGEGT. The CDR3 spans 15 residues. The V gene end was trimmed by 9 bases and the J gene end by 3 bases; junction bases not matched to a gene: 13. The CDR3 reads CASRDPLAREETQYF. CDR3 DNA sequence: TGTGCCAGTAGGGATCCACTAGCGAGAGAAGAGACCCAGTACTTC.

In its sample, this clonotype was seen a few times. Being one base from a much bigger clone, this may be a read error. The CDR3 here is CASSIEAGGTDTQYF. CDR3 in DNA: TGCGCCAGCTCAATCGAGGCGGGCGGGACAGATACGCAGTATTTT. V gene TRBV10-2 combines with J gene TRBJ2-3; perhaps TRBD2 as D (5 bases). Trimming shortened V by 8 bases and J by 3 bases, and 18 bases separated the two germline ends. Germline V gene lookup returns CDR1 WSHSY and CDR2 SAAADI. The CDR3 loop spans 15 amino acids.

This clonotype has a count of ten or more. The chain joins TRBV28 to TRBJ2-7, with TRBD1 matching over 7 bases. The V and J ends lost 3 bases and 0 bases, in that order; junction bases with no gene match: 5. Germline CDR1 and CDR2: MDHEN and SYDVKM. The CDR3 totals 15 residues. DNA of the CDR3: TGTGCCAGCAGTTTTCGATCAGGGGGCTCCTACGAGCAGTACTTC. Its protein is CASSFRSGGSYEQYF.

This clonotype was recorded many times. The chain employs TRBV12-3 or TRBV12-4 and TRBJ1-5, with D possibly TRBD1 on 6 matching bases. V dropped 3 bases and J dropped 0 bases, with 9 bases sitting between them. CDR3 length: 15 amino acids. The CDR3 loop is CASSFRGHSNQPQHF. CDR3 DNA: TGTGCCAGCAGTTTTCGGGGACATAGCAATCAGCCCCAGCATTTT.

The rearrangement links TRBV19 to TRBJ2-5; the D is unclear. Looked up from germline, CDR1 is LNHDA and CDR2 is SQIVND (reference sequence). V lost 4 bases and J 1 base, leaving 10 bases between the germline ends. CDR3 length equals 14 residues. In nucleotides, the CDR3 is TGTGCCAGTAGTAACGGCGGCAGCCAAGAGACCCAGTACTTC. Its translation is CASSNGGSQETQYF.

This clonotype showed up many times. The chain joins TRBV28 to TRBJ1-1; D call uncertain. The V end lost 6 bases, the J end lost 8 bases, and 7 bases lay between the germline ends. Germline CDR1 reads MDHEN; CDR2 reads SYDVKM. The CDR3 runs to 10 residues. CDR3 DNA: TGTGCCAGCAGGGACGTAGAAGCTTTCTTT. Its protein is CASRDVEAFF.

This clonotype was recorded at least ten times. The chain recombines TRBV12-3 or TRBV12-4 with TRBJ1-5; D call uncertain. V was clipped by 5 bases and J by 3 bases, with 11 bases between them. The CDR3 spans 14 residues. The CDR3 sequence is CASSPRRLNQPQHF. Written as DNA, the CDR3 is TGTGCCAGCAGTCCCCGACGTCTCAATCAGCCCCAGCATTTT.

This clonotype occurred many times. This chain links TRBV7-2 with TRBJ1-1, with a weak D call TRBD1 (6 bases). V lost 4 bases, J lost 2 bases, and 8 bases lay in between. The CDR3 covers 13 residues. CDR1 and CDR2 (germline): SGHTA, FQGNSA. The CDR3 DNA is TGTGCCAGCAGCTCGACAGGTAACACTGAAGCTTTCTTT. Amino acids: CASSSTGNTEAFF.

This clonotype was seen more than once but under ten times. The rearrangement links TRBV10-3 to TRBJ2-7, with 8 positions matching TRBD1. Germline CDR1 is ENHRY and CDR2 is SYGVKD. This CDR3 has 16 residues. V was pared by 2 bases and J by 0 bases, with 6 bases of the junction left unmatched. Written as DNA, the CDR3 is TGTGCCATCAGTGAGATGTGGGACAGGATCTCCTACGAGCAGTACTTC. It translates to CAISEMWDRISYEQYF.

The chain joins TRBV5-1 to TRBJ1-2; D possibly corresponds to TRBD1 (6 bases). The CDR3 is 14 amino acids. Between the trimmed V and J ends, which lost 3 bases and 4 bases, there was a span of 13 bases. CDR1 and CDR2 from the germline V gene are SGHRS and YFSETQ. The CDR3 spells CASSYRDPAYGYTF. CDR3 sequence (DNA): TGCGCCAGCAGCTACAGGGATCCGGCCTATGGCTACACCTTC.

This clonotype was counted ten times or more. The V call is TRBV4-1, the J call TRBJ2-2; 8 bases align to TRBD1. This CDR3 comprises 15 residues. Germline V gene sequence: CDR1 MGHRA, CDR2 YSYEKL. After removal of 1 base from V and 6 bases from J, the junction contained 4 bases not matched to a gene. The CDR3 DNA follows: TGCGCCAGCAGCCAAGGGACAGGGTTGGCCGGGGAGCTGTTTTTT. Amino acid sequence: CASSQGTGLAGELFF.

The chain is built from TRBV15 and TRBJ2-5, with a possible D match to TRBD1 (5 bases). V was shortened by 0 bases and J by 1 base, with 12 bases between the two germline ends. The CDR3 totals 16 residues. CDR1 is LNHNV and CDR2 is YYDKDF in the germline V gene (reference sequence). The CDR3 protein is CATSRDFVQVQETQYF. In nucleotides, the CDR3 is TGTGCCACCAGCAGAGATTTTGTACAGGTCCAAGAGACCCAGTACTTC. Filled out from reference TRBV15 and TRBJ2-5, the complete variable domain reads DAMVIQNPRYQVTQFGKPVTLSCSQTLNHNVMYWYQQKSSQAPKLLFHYYDKDFNNEADTPDNFQSRRPNTSFCFLDIRSPGLGDTAMYLCATSRDFVQVQETQYFGPGTRLLVL.

This clonotype came up many times. The rearrangement links TRBV7-8 to TRBJ2-3; 7 bases map to TRBD1. V trimming: 5 bases; J trimming: 3 bases; junction bases outside the gene matches: 11. Germline V lookup: CDR1 SGHVS, CDR2 FQNEAQ. CDR3 size: 16 residues. CDR3 protein: CASSPRQGRSTDTQYF. The CDR3 bases are TGTGCCAGCAGCCCGCGACAGGGAAGGTCTACAGATACGCAGTATTTT. Drawing the rest from reference TRBV7-8 and TRBJ2-3, the complete variable domain is GAGVSQSPRYKVAKRGQDVALRCDPISGHVSLFWYQQALGQGPEFLTYFQNEAQLDKSGLPSDRFFAERPEGSVSTLKIQRTQQEDSAVYLCASSPRQGRSTDTQYFGPGTRLTVL.

This clonotype is judged medium-sized. The rearrangement joins TRBV29-1 to TRBJ2-5, with D perhaps matching TRBD1 (5 bases). This CDR3 is 13 amino acids long. V was clipped by 4 bases and J by 1 base, with 10 bases between them. Germline loops: CDR1 SQVTM, CDR2 ANQGSEA. CDR3 sequence reads: CSVAGALQETQYF. As DNA, the CDR3 is TGCAGCGTTGCTGGGGCACTCCAAGAGACCCAGTACTTC.

This clonotype was found many times. This chain links TRBV5-8 with TRBJ2-5, with 7 positions matching TRBD2. There are 14 residues in the CDR3. Trimming removed 0 bases from V and 7 bases from J; junction bases left unmatched: 6. Germline V gives CDR1 SGHTS, CDR2 YDEGEE. The CDR3 reads CASSLGREYGTQYF. The CDR3 bases are TGTGCCAGCAGCTTGGGGCGGGAGTATGGGACCCAGTACTTC.

This clonotype was detected many times. The CDR3 loop is CASSLDGGDTQYF. The CDR3 bases are TGCGCCAGCAGCTTGGACGGGGGAGATACGCAGTATTTT. The chain employs TRBV5-1 and TRBJ2-3; weak D call: TRBD2 (6 bases). V lost 0 bases to trimming and J lost 5 bases, with 7 bases between them. Germline CDR1 SGHRS, CDR2 YFSETQ. This CDR3 is 13 amino acids long.

This clonotype was found many times. The chain joins TRBV19 to TRBJ2-7; D may be TRBD1 (5 bases). The CDR3 covers 13 residues. Germline CDR1 is LNHDA and CDR2 is SQIVND (reference sequence). Trimming removed 4 bases from V and 4 bases from J, with 11 bases in between. This CDR3 is CASSKGREYEQYF. The CDR3 nucleotides read TGTGCCAGTAGTAAAGGCAGGGAATACGAGCAGTACTTC.

V and J are TRBV24-1 and TRBJ2-2; 7 positions agree with TRBD1. Germline V CDR1 and CDR2: KGHDR, SFDVKD. The CDR3 runs 15 residues. Germline trimming cut 5 bases from V and 2 bases from J; bases unmatched to any gene: 4. CDR3 protein: CATSGRQGNTGELFF. CDR3 nucleotides: TGTGCCACCAGTGGTCGACAGGGAAACACCGGGGAGCTGTTTTTT.

There are many counts of this clonotype. The chain uses TRBV10-3 and TRBJ2-7, with 8 nucleotides matching TRBD2. The J segment lost 3 bases and the V segment lost 4 bases, leaving 14 bases of the junction unmatched. The CDR3 covers 17 residues. Germline V gene lookup returns CDR1 ENHRY and CDR2 SYGVKD. CDR3 protein: CAISGYPASGRDYEQYF. The CDR3 DNA follows: TGTGCCATCAGTGGTTACCCTGCGAGCGGGAGAGACTACGAGCAGTACTTC.

By sample fraction, this clonotype is medium-sized (0.01 to 0.1%). The V gene is TRBV5-1, the J gene TRBJ2-5, with a possible D match to TRBD2 (6 bases). This CDR3 region has 15 residues. V gave up 2 bases and J gave up 2 bases, with 13 bases separating them. Germline CDR1 and CDR2: SGHRS and YFSETQ. The CDR3 bases are TGCGCCAGCAGCTTCCAGGGAGGTGTACAAGAGACCCAGTACTTC. Translating it yields CASSFQGGVQETQYF.

This chain links TRBV25-1 with TRBJ1-2, with 7 positions matching TRBD1. The germline gives CDR1 MGHDK, CDR2 SYGVNS. The CDR3 has 12 residues. V was clipped by 7 bases and J by 8 bases; unmatched bases: 7. The CDR3 protein is CASTQGVDGYTF. The CDR3 bases are TGTGCCAGCACCCAGGGGGTGGACGGCTACACCTTC.

V and J are TRBV7-8 and TRBJ2-5; 10 nucleotides line up with TRBD2. J gave up 6 bases and V 5 bases, and 9 bases lay outside the gene matches. Germline loops: CDR1 SGHVS, CDR2 FQNEAQ. The CDR3 runs to 15 residues. The CDR3 here is CASSPTGTSVKTQYF. CDR3 sequence (DNA): TGTGCCAGCAGCCCCACCGGGACTAGCGTTAAGACCCAGTACTTC.

This clonotype has just a few counts. The V gene is TRBV7-2, the J gene TRBJ1-1; 9 nucleotides align to TRBD1. Germline CDR1 is SGHTA and CDR2 is FQGNSA. This CDR3 contains 13 residues. Unmatched junction bases numbered 5, after V lost 1 base and J lost 11 bases. The CDR3 loop is CASSLDRGRMAFF. CDR3 bases: TGTGCCAGCAGCTTAGACAGGGGGCGGATGGCTTTCTTT.

The rearrangement joins TRBV15 to TRBJ2-7; D not certain. Germline assignment: CDR1 LNHNV and CDR2 YYDKDF (reference sequence). Trimming cost V 3 bases and J 2 bases, with 11 bases left between them. The CDR3 loop spans 14 amino acids. The chain's CDR3 is CATSRAAAAYEQYF. DNA for the CDR3: TGTGCCACCAGCAGGGCGGCCGCGGCCTACGAGCAGTACTTC.

This clonotype has more than one count but fewer than ten. This chain connects TRBV2 to TRBJ2-7, with D tentatively TRBD1 or TRBD2 (6 bases each). CDR1 SNHLY and CDR2 FYNNEI come from the germline V gene. V lost 8 bases and J lost 1, with 9 bases in between. This CDR3 comprises 12 residues. The CDR3 loop reads CASGGRSYEQYF. The DNA for the CDR3 is TGTGCCAGCGGGGGGCGGTCCTACGAGCAGTACTTC.